The sequence of this T cell receptor (beta chain) was determined in a study of PD-L1 blockade in urothelial cancer. Across the whole study: Analyzed time points were 3 weeks (second dose) and 6 weeks after therapy began.

Time point defined: pretreatment peripheral blood. Pretreatment and on-treatment samples were taken, numbering 1 to 8 per patient. Added to each PCR by spiking were synthetic TCR analog templates. Produced via immunoSEQ multiplex PCR; TCRdb's table is partial and in-frame only. The sample contains under 40,000 clones, 80% to 90% of which appear only once. Trimming cost V 2 bases and J 5 bases, with 12 bases left between them. Germline assignment: CDR1 SGHTA and CDR2 FQGNSA. CDR3 length: 14 residues. The origin of this receptor is a man in his fifties or sixties with urothelial cancer. The material sequenced was PBMCs, taken around atezolizumab (anti-PD-L1) treatment. The V gene is TRBV7-2, the J gene TRBJ2-5; tentative D call: TRBD2 (5 bases). CDR3 sequence: CASSLMSGSETQYF. DNA for the CDR3: TGTGCCAGCAGCTTAATGTCGGGGAGCGAGACCCAGTACTTC.